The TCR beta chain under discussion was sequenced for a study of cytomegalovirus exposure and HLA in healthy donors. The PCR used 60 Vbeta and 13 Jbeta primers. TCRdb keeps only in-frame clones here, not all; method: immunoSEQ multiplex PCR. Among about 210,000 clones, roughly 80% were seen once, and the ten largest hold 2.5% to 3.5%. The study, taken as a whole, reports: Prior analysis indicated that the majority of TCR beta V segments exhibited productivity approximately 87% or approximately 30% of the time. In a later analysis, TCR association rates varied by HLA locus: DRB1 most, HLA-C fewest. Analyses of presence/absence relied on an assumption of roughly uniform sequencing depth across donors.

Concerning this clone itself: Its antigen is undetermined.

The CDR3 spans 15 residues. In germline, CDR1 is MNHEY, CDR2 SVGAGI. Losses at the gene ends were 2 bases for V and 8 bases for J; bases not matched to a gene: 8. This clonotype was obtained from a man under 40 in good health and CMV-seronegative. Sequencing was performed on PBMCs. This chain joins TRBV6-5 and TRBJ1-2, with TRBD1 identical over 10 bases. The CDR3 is CASSYQTGGLGGYTF. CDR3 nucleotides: TGTGCCAGCAGTTACCAGACAGGGGGCTTAGGGGGCTACACCTTC.